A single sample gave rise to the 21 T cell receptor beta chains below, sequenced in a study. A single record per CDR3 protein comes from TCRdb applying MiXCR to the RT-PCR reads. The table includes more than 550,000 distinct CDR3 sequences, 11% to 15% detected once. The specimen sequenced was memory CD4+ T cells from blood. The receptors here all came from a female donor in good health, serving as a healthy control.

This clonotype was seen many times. DNA of the CDR3: TGTGCCAGCAGTTACTGGGCTAGCGGGAGCTCCTACAATGAGCAGTTCTTC. The encoded protein is CASSYWASGSSYNEQFF. The J gene is TRBJ2-1, the V gene TRBV6-5, with 10 bases lining up with TRBD2. CDR3 length: 17 amino acids. Looked up from germline, CDR1 is MNHEY and CDR2 is SVGAGI. V was pared by 1 base and J by 0 bases, with 3 bases of the junction left unmatched.

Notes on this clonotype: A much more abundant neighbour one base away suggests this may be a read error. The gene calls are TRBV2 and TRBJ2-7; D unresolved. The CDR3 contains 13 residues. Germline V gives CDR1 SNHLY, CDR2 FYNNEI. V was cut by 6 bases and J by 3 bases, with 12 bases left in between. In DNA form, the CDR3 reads TGTGCCAGCAGGTACCGGGTACGCTACGAGCAGTACTTC. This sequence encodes CASRYRVRYEQYF.

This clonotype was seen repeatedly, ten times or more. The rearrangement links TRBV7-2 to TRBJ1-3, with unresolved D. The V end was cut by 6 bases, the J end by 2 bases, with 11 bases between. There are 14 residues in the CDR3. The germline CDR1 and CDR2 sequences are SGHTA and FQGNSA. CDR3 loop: CASSPSWTGNTIYF. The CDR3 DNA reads TGTGCCAGCAGTCCCAGTTGGACTGGAAACACCATATATTTT. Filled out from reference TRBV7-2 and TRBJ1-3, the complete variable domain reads GAGVSQSPSNKVTEKGKDVELRCDPISGHTALYWYRQSLGQGLEFLIYFQGNSAPDKSGLPSDRFSAERTGGSVSTLTIQRTQQEDSAVYLCASSPSWTGNTIYFGEGSWLTVV.

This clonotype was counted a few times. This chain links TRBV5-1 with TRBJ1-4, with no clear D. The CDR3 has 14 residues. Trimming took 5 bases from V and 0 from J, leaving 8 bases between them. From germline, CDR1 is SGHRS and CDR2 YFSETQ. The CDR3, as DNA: TGCGCCAGCAGACTACAGCCAACTAATGAAAAACTGTTTTTT. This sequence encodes CASRLQPTNEKLFF.

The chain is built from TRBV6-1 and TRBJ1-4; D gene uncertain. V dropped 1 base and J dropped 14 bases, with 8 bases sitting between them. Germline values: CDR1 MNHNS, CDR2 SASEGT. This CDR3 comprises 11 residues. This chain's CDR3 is CASSEGPNLFF. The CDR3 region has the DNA TGTGCCAGCAGTGAAGGTCCTAATCTGTTTTTT.

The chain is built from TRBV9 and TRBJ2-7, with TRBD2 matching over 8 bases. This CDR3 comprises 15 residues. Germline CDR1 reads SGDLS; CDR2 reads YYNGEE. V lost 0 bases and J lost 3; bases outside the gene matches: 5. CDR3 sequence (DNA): TGTGCCAGCAGCGTAGATGTTAGCGGGATCTACGAGCAGTACTTC. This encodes CASSVDVSGIYEQYF.

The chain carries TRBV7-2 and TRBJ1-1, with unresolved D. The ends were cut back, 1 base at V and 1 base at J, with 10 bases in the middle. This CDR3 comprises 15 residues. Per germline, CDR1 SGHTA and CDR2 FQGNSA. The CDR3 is CASSLVPERNTEAFF. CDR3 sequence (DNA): TGTGCCAGCAGCTTAGTCCCCGAAAGGAACACTGAAGCTTTCTTT.

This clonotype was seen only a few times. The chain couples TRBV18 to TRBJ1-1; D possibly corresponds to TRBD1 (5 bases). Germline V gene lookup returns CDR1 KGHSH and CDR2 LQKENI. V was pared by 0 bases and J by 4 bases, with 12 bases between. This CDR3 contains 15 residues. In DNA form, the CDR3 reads TGTGCCAGCTCACCACCAAGCAGGGTGAGCACTGAAGCTTTCTTT. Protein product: CASSPPSRVSTEAFF. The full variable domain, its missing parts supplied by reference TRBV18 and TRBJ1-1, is NAGVMQNPRHLVRRRGQEARLRCSPMKGHSHVYWYRQLPEEGLKFMVYLQKENIIDESGMPKERFSAEFPKEGPSILRIQQVVRGDSAAYFCASSPPSRVSTEAFFGQGTRLTVV.

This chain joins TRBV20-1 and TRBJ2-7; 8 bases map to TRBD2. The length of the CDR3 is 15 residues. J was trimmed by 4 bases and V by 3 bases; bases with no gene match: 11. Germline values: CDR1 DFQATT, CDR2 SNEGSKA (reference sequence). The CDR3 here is CSASLGPGGRYEQYF. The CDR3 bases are TGCAGTGCTAGCTTGGGTCCGGGAGGGCGGTACGAGCAGTACTTC.

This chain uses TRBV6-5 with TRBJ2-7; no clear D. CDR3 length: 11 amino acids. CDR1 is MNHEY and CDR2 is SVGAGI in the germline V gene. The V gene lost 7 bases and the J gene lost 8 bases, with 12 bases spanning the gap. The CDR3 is CASIRDRKQYF. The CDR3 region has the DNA TGTGCCAGCATCCGAGATAGGAAGCAGTACTTC.

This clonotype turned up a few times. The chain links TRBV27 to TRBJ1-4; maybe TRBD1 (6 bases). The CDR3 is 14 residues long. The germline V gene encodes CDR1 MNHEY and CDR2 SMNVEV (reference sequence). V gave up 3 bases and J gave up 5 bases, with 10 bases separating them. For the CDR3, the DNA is TGTGCCAGCAGTTTCGACAGGAGAAATGAAAAACTGTTTTTT. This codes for CASSFDRRNEKLFF.

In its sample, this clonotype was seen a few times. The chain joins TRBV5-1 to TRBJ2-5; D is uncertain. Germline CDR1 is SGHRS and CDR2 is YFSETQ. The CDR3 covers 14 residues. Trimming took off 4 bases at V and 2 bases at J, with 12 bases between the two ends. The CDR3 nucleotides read TGCGCCAGCAGCCCCCGGGTCGGGCAAGAGACCCAGTACTTC. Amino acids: CASSPRVGQETQYF.

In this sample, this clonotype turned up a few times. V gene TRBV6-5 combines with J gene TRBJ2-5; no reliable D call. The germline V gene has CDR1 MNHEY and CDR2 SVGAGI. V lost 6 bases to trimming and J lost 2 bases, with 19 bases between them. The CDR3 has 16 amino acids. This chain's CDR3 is CASSPSFQEPQETQYF. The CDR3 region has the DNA TGTGCCAGCAGCCCCTCGTTCCAGGAACCACAAGAGACCCAGTACTTC.

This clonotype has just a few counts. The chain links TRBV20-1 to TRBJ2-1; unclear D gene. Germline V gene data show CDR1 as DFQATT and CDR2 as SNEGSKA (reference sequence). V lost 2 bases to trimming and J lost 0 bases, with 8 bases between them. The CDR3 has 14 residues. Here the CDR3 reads CSARIYSSYNEQFF. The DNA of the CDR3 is TGCAGTGCTAGAATATACAGCTCCTACAATGAGCAGTTCTTC.

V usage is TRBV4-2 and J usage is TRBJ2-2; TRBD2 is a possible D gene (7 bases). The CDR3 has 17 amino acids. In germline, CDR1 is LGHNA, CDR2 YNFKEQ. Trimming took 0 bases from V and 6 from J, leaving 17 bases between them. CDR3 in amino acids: CASSQDRGRALAGELFF. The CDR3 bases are TGTGCCAGCAGCCAAGATAGGGGGAGGGCCCTCGCCGGGGAGCTGTTTTTT.

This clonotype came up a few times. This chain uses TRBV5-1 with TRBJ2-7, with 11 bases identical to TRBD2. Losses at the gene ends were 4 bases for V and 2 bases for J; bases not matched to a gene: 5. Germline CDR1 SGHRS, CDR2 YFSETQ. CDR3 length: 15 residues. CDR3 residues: CASSIASGGTYEQYF. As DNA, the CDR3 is TGCGCCAGCAGCATCGCTAGCGGGGGGACCTACGAGCAGTACTTC.

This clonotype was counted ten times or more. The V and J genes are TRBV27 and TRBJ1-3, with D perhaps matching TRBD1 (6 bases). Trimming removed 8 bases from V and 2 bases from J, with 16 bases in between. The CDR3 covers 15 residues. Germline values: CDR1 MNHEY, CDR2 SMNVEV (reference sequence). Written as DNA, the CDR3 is TGTGCCAGCGGCAAAAAGGGGGGGACTGGAAACACCATATATTTT. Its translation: CASGKKGGTGNTIYF.

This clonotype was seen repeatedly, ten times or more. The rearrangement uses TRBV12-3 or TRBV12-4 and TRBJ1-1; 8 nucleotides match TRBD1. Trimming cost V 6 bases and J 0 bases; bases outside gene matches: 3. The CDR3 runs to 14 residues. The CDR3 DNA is TGTGCCAGCAGCCAGGGGGCGGTGAACACTGAAGCTTTCTTT. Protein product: CASSQGAVNTEAFF.

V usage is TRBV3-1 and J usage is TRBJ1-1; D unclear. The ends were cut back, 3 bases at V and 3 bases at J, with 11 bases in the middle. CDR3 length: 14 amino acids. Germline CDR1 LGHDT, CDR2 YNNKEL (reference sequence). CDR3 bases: TGTGCCAGCAGCCAGCTTTCCACAGACACTGAAGCTTTCTTT. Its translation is CASSQLSTDTEAFF.

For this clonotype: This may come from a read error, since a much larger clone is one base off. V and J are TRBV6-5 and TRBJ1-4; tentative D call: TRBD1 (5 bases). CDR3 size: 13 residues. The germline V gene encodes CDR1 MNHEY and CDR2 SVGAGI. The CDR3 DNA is TGTACCAGCAGTTACCGGGACGTGGAAAAACTGTTTTTT. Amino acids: CTSSYRDVEKLFF.

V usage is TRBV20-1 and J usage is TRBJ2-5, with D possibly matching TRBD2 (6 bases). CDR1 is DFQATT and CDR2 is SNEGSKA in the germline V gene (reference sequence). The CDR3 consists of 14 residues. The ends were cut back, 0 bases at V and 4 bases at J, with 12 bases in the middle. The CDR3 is CSARDGAGRETQYF. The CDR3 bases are TGCAGTGCTAGAGATGGGGCGGGACGAGAGACCCAGTACTTC.